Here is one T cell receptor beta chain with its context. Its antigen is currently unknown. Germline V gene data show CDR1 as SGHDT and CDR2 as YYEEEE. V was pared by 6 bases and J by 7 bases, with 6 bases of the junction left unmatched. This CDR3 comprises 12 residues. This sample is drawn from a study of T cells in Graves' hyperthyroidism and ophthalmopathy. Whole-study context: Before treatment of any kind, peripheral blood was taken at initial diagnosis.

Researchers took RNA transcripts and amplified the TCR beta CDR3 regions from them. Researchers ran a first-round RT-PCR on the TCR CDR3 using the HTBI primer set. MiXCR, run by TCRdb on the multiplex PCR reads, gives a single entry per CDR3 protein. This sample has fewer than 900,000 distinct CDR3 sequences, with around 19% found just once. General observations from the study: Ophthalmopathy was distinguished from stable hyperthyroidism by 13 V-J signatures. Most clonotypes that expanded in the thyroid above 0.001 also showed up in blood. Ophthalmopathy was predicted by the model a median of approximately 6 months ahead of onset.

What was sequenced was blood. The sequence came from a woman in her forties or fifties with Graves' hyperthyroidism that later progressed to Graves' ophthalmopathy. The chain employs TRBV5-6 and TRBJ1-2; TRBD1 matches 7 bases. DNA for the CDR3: TGTGCCAGCACCGTGACAGGGTCTGGCTACACCTTC. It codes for CASTVTGSGYTF.